This record looks at one T cell receptor (beta chain) sequence and its context. Its target is not known. The CDR3 has 14 residues. CDR1 and CDR2 from the germline V gene are SQVTM and ANQGSEA. V lost 4 bases, J lost 1 base, and 13 bases lay in between. 5'-RACE, quantitative and with molecular barcodes, yielded the TCR beta libraries. TCRdb re-called the 5' RACE reads with MiXCR, one entry per CDR3 protein. The sample records over 400,000 distinct CDR3 sequences, 26% being singletons. These data belong to a study of CD8 T cells in ankylosing spondylitis. Study-level results: Those disease-linked clones were CD8+; they were also relatively rare in peripheral blood. Apparently characteristic of ankylosing spondylitis blood was a TCR beta motif (under ten highly homologous variants). Reportedly, significant enrichment of disease-linked clones occurred in matched ankylosing spondylitis synovial fluid.

The J gene is TRBJ1-1, the V gene TRBV29-1; tentative D call: TRBD1 (5 bases). The sequence came from a male donor with ankylosing spondylitis. Sequencing input: blood, either unsorted or a sorted T cell fraction (not recorded which). CDR3 sequence (DNA): TGCAGCGTTGCATATAACAGGAGGAACACTGAAGCTTTCTTT. Translating it yields CSVAYNRRNTEAFF.